The sequence of this T cell receptor (beta chain) was determined in a study of blood T cells in healthy people across ages. General study points: Older age went with lower TCR beta diversity per million T cells, in a roughly linear way. Donor CMV status was unknown, possibly confounding expanded clonotype changes.

Losses at the gene ends were 2 bases for V and 4 bases for J; bases not matched to a gene: 21. This CDR3 contains 20 residues. Using a J-beta primer mix together with a sample-barcoded 5' primer, a second PCR was run for about 6 to 12 cycles. TCRdb independently ran MiXCR on the 5' RACE reads; one entry per CDR3 protein. The sample carries about a million distinct CDR3 sequences, roughly two fifths recorded once. On this clonotype: Its antigen is unknown.

J is TRBJ2-3 and V is TRBV12-3 or TRBV12-4; 7 bases fit TRBD1. The clonotype was recovered from a man younger than 30 in good health. Sequencing was carried out using blood. CDR3 region: CASSLTTRDRLLSGSDTQYF. The CDR3 DNA is TGTGCCAGCAGTTTAACTACTCGGGACAGACTACTCTCCGGCTCAGATACGCAGTATTTT.